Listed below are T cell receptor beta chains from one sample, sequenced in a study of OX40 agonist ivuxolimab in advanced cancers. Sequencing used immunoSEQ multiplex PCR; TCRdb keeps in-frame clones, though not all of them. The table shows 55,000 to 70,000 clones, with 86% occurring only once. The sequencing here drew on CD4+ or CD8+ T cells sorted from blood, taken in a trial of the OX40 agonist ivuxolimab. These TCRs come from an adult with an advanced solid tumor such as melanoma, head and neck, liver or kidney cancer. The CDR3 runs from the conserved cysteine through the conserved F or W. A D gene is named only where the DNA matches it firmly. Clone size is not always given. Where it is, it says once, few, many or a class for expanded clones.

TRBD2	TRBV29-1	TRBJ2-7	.	TGCAGCGTTACCGGGACTAGCGGGGGGTTGTACGAGCAGTACTTC	CSVTGTSGGLYEQYF
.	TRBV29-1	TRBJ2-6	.	TGCAGCGTTGAAGATTACGGGTCCGGGGCCAACGTCCTGACTTTC	CSVEDYGSGANVLTF
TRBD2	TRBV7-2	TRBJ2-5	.	TGTGCCAGCAGCGCCGGGACTAGCGGGGGGGCCGTGGAGACCCAGTACTTC	CASSAGTSGGAVETQYF
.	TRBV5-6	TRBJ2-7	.	TGTGCCAGCAGCTTAGATCTTCTCGAGCAGTACTTC	CASSLDLLEQYF
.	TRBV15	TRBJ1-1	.	TGTGCCACCAGCAGAGCGGGGGGGGTAGCTGAAGCTTTCTTT	CATSRAGGVAEAFF
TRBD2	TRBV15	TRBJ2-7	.	TGTGCCACCAGCAGGGCTCCAAAGACTAGCGGGGGGAAAGGGCACTCCTACGAGCAGTACTTC	CATSRAPKTSGGKGHSYEQYF
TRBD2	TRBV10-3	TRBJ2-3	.	TGTGCCATCAGTGGCAACTCCGGGACTAGCGGCACAGATACGCAGTATTTT	CAISGNSGTSGTDTQYF
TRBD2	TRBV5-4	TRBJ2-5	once	TGTGCCAGCAGCTTGGGACTAGCGGAGACCCAGTACTTC	CASSLGLAETQYF
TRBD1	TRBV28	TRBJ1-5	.	TGTGCCAGCAGTTTGAGGACAGGGTATCGTAATCAGCCCCAGCATTTT	CASSLRTGYRNQPQHF
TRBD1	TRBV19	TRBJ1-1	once	TGTGCCAGTCGAAAAGGGACAGGCTGGACTGAAGCTTTCTTT	CASRKGTGWTEAFF
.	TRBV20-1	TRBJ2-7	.	TGCAGTGCTAGACTCAGCTACGAGCAGTACTTC	CSARLSYEQYF
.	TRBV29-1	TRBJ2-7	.	TGCAGCGTTGCGGGGGCACCCTACGAGCAGTACTTC	CSVAGAPYEQYF
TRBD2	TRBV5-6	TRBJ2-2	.	TGTGCCAGCAGACTTGGACTAGCGGGGGAAACGAACACCGGGGAGCTGTTTTTT	CASRLGLAGETNTGELFF
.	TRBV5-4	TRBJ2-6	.	TGTGCCAGCAGCTTTGGGGGGAGGTCTGGGGCCAACGTCCTGACTTTC	CASSFGGRSGANVLTF
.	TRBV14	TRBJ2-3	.	TGTGCCAGCAGCCGAGGGACGGGCACAGATACGCAGTATTTT	CASSRGTGTDTQYF
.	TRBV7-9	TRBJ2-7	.	TGTGCCACCGGACTTTCCTCCTACGAGCAGTACTTC	CATGLSSYEQYF
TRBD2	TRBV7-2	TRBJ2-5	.	TGTGCCAGCAGCGTACATAGCGCGGGGGGACAAGAGACCCAGTACTTC	CASSVHSAGGQETQYF
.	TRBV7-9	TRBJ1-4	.	TGTGCCAGCAGCTTAGAACGGGTTAATGAAAAACTGTTTTTT	CASSLERVNEKLFF
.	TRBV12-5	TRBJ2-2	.	TGTGCTAGTGGTCCGCAGGGTCAGGGCGGGGAGCTGTTTTTT	CASGPQGQGGELFF
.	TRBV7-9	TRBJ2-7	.	TGTGCCAGCAGCTTAGGTCAGTTCTACGAGCAGTACTTC	CASSLGQFYEQYF
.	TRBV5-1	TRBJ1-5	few	TGCGCCAGCAGCTTGCGAGTGGGTCAGCCCCAGCATTTT	CASSLRVGQPQHF
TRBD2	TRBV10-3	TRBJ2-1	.	TGTGCCATCAGTGAAGGACTAGCGACCTCCTACAATGAGCAGTTCTTC	CAISEGLATSYNEQFF
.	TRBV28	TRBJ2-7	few	TGTGCCAGCAGTTTATCCTATTACGAGCAGTACTTC	CASSLSYYEQYF
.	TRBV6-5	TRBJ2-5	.	TGTGCCAGCAGTTACTCCCAGTCAGAGACCCAGTACTTC	CASSYSQSETQYF
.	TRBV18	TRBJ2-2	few	TGTGCCAGCTCACTCCAGGCGAACACCGGGGAGCTGTTTTTT	CASSLQANTGELFF
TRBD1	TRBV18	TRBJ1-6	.	TGTGCCAGCTCAGCGACAGGGGGGGATTCACCCCTCCACTTT	CASSATGGDSPLHF
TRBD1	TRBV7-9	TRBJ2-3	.	TGTGCCAGCAGCTCCGGGACAGGGATGGTTACGCAGTATTTT	CASSSGTGMVTQYF
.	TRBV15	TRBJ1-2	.	TGTGCCACCAGCGGGGACACCAACTATGGCTACACCTTC	CATSGDTNYGYTF
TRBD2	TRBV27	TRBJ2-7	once	TGTGCCAGCAGGGGACTAGCGACCTACGAGCAGTACTTC	CASRGLATYEQYF
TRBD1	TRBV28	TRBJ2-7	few	TGTGCCAGCAGTTCGCCTCCCGGGACAGGGGGCGCGTCCTACGAGCAGTACTTC	CASSSPPGTGGASYEQYF
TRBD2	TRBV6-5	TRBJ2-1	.	TGTGCCAGCAGTTACGAACTAGCGGGAGTCAGTGAGCAGTTCTTC	CASSYELAGVSEQFF
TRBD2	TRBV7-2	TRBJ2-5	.	TGTGCCAGCAGGGGGGGAGGGGAGACCCAGTACTTC	CASRGGGETQYF
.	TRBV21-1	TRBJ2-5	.	TGTGCCAGCAGCCCTGGGGCCCAAACTGGGGGGACCCAGTACTTC	CASSPGAQTGGTQYF
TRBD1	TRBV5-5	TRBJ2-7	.	TGTGCCAGCAGCTTGCAGGGACAGACTCGGGCCGAGCAGTACTTC	CASSLQGQTRAEQYF
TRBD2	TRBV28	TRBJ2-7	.	TGTGCCAGCAGGTCGGGACTAGCGGGAGGGCCGCACGAGCAGTACTTC	CASRSGLAGGPHEQYF
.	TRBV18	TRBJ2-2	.	TGTGCCAGCTCAGTGTCTTCGAACACCGGGGAGCTGTTTTTT	CASSVSSNTGELFF
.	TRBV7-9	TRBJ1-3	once	TGTGCCAGCAGCCAATGGGGCTCCTACTCTGGAAACACCATATATTTT	CASSQWGSYSGNTIYF
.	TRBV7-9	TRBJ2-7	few	TGTGCCAGCAGCCAAGGGGCAAGCTCCTACGAGCAGTACTTC	CASSQGASSYEQYF
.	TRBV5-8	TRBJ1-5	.	TGTGCCAGCAGCAAGTTTCGGGGTAAGGATCAGCCCCAGCATTTT	CASSKFRGKDQPQHF
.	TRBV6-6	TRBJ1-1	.	TGTGCCAGCAGTTCCCTTCAGGACACTGAAGCTTTCTTT	CASSSLQDTEAFF
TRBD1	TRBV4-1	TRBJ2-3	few	TGCGCCAGCAGCCCGGGGGCCGGGACAGGGGCTCTCACAGATACGCAGTATTTT	CASSPGAGTGALTDTQYF
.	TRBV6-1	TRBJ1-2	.	TGTGCCAGCATTCCAATAGGGGGTAACTATGGCTACACCTTC	CASIPIGGNYGYTF
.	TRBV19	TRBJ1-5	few	TGTGCCAGTAGTATGGGCTGGAGAGGCAGAAGGGACAATCAGCCCCAGCATTTT	CASSMGWRGRRDNQPQHF
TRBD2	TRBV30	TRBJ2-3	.	TGTGCCTGGAGTGATGGCTTCGGGGGGACAGATACGCAGTATTTT	CAWSDGFGGTDTQYF
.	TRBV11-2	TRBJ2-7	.	TGTGCCAGCAGCTCCACACCAGGCGGAGGGATCACCTACGAGCAGTACTTC	CASSSTPGGGITYEQYF
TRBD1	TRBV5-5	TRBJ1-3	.	TGTGCCAGCAGGAACCCGGGACAGGGATTCGGAAACACCATATATTTT	CASRNPGQGFGNTIYF
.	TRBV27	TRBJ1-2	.	TGTGCCAGCAGTTTTAGCGGGAACTATGGCTACACCTTC	CASSFSGNYGYTF
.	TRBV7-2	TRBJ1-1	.	TGTGCCAGCAGCTTAGGTGAGGGGTTGGGCACTGAAGCTTTCTTT	CASSLGEGLGTEAFF
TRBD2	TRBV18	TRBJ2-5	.	TGTGCCAGCTCTTACGCGGTAGCGGGATACCAAGAGACCCAGTACTTC	CASSYAVAGYQETQYF